A single sample gave rise to the 20 T cell receptor beta chains below, sequenced in a study of PD-1 blockade in classical Hodgkin lymphoma. Brentuximab vedotin exposure varied, and every patient relapsed after autologous stem cell transplantation. The table came from immunoSEQ multiplex PCR; TCRdb's copy has only in-frame clones and leaves some out. The sample yields approximately 99,000 clones, about four fifths seen once. Here the sequenced sample was peripheral blood mononuclear cells (PBMCs), taken before the second cycle of nivolumab. The receptors were sampled from a human donor with classical Hodgkin lymphoma.

V usage is TRBV7-9 and J usage is TRBJ1-2, with TRBD1 matching over 8 bases. J was trimmed by 8 bases and V by 2 bases; bases with no gene match: 13. The CDR3 is 16 amino acids. The germline gives CDR1 SEHNR, CDR2 FQNEAQ (reference sequence). The CDR3: CASSLSGRQGADGYTF. CDR3 nucleotides: TGTGCCAGCAGCTTATCGGGTCGGCAGGGGGCGGACGGCTACACCTTC.

This sequence joins TRBV7-9 and TRBJ2-7; 8 bases match TRBD1. Germline V gene data show CDR1 as SEHNR and CDR2 as FQNEAQ (reference sequence). J lost 3 bases, V lost 5 bases, and 12 bases had no gene match. This CDR3 region has 16 residues. The CDR3 is CASSPSGQGAHYEQYF. The CDR3 region has the DNA TGTGCCAGCAGCCCCAGTGGGCAGGGGGCGCACTACGAGCAGTACTTC.

This chain connects TRBV5-6 to TRBJ1-1; 9 bases match TRBD1. Germline CDR1 SGHDT, CDR2 YYEEEE. The CDR3 is made up of 15 amino acids. Trimming took 3 bases from V and 1 from J; bases not matched to a gene: 4. CDR3 residues: CASSWGTGQNTEAFF. The CDR3 coding sequence is TGTGCCAGCAGCTGGGGGACAGGGCAGAACACTGAAGCTTTCTTT. The full variable domain, its missing parts supplied by reference TRBV5-6 and TRBJ1-1, is DAGVTQSPTHLIKTRGQQVTLRCSPKSGHDTVSWYQQALGQGPQFIFQYYEEEERQRGNFPDRFSGHQFPNYSSELNVNALLLGDSALYLCASSWGTGQNTEAFFGQGTRLTVV.

This chain links TRBV10-3 with TRBJ1-2, with unresolved D. CDR3 length equals 13 residues. The V end was cut by 3 bases, the J end by 4 bases, with 9 bases between. The germline gives CDR1 ENHRY, CDR2 SYGVKD. The CDR3, as DNA: TGTGCCATCAGTGAAAGAGTCGTCTATGGCTACACCTTC. Encoded protein: CAISERVVYGYTF.

This clone has a handful of counts. This chain links TRBV6-6 with TRBJ2-1, with D maybe TRBD2 (7 bases). Between the trimmed V and J ends, which lost 7 bases and 5 bases, there was a span of 12 bases. Germline lookup yields CDR1 MNHNY and CDR2 SVGAGI (reference sequence). CDR3 length: 13 amino acids. The CDR3 bases are TGTGCCAGCACCACAGGGACTAACAATGAGCAGTTCTTC. It yields the protein CASTTGTNNEQFF.

This clone has just a few counts. The J gene is TRBJ1-5, the V gene TRBV10-3; D remains unclear. The CDR3 spans 13 residues. The V and J ends lost 6 bases and 9 bases respectively, with 15 bases between them. CDR1 is ENHRY, CDR2 SYGVKD, per germline. In DNA, the CDR3 is TGTGCCATCAGCGAAGGGAATGTGGGGCCCCAGCATTTT. It specifies CAISEGNVGPQHF.

The chain carries TRBV5-1 and TRBJ2-3; tentatively, D is TRBD2 (6 bases). The germline V and J ends were trimmed by 4 bases and 5 bases, with 8 bases remaining between them. Germline assignment: CDR1 SGHRS and CDR2 YFSETQ. This CDR3 contains 12 residues. CDR3 nucleotides: TGCGCCAGCAGCCATAGCGGAGATACGCAGTATTTT. It is translated as CASSHSGDTQYF.

This clone occurred many times. The chain recombines TRBV10-3 with TRBJ1-4, with D uncertain. The CDR3 is made up of 14 amino acids. Germline-derived CDR1 and CDR2 are ENHRY and SYGVKD. V was cut by 0 bases and J by 7 bases, with 9 bases left in between. CDR3 residues: CAISESAGAEKLFF. DNA of the CDR3: TGTGCCATCAGTGAGTCGGCTGGCGCTGAAAAACTGTTTTTT.

This clone was seen only a few times. The CDR3 sequence: CASNSPRGQGRDGYTF. CDR3 nucleotides: TGTGCCAGTAACTCCCCCCGGGGACAGGGGAGAGATGGCTACACCTTC. The chain couples TRBV19 to TRBJ1-2, with 10 bases identical to TRBD1. This CDR3 has 16 residues. The V and J ends lost 7 bases and 6 bases, in that order; junction bases with no gene match: 14. Germline CDR1 and CDR2: LNHDA and SQIVND (reference sequence).

This rearrangement joins TRBV14 to TRBJ2-7, with D unclear. V was shortened by 4 bases and J by 6 bases, with 10 bases between the two germline ends. The CDR3 runs to 12 residues. CDR1 SGHDN and CDR2 FVKESK come from the germline V gene. CDR3 sequence reads: CASSRQLGEQYF. CDR3 coding DNA: TGTGCCAGCAGCCGCCAGTTGGGCGAGCAGTACTTC.

The chain combines TRBV7-6 with TRBJ1-1; D is uncertain. There are 15 residues in the CDR3. The V end lost 2 bases, the J end lost 0 bases, and 10 bases lay between the germline ends. The germline V gene encodes CDR1 SGHVS and CDR2 FNYEAQ. This chain's CDR3 is CASSLYLGMNTEAFF. The CDR3, as DNA: TGTGCCAGCAGCTTATATTTAGGGATGAACACTGAAGCTTTCTTT.

The chain has TRBV14 and TRBJ2-1; 9 bases align to TRBD2. The trim removed 2 bases at V and 7 bases at J, leaving 9 bases unmatched. The CDR3 has 16 amino acids. Germline V lookup: CDR1 SGHDN, CDR2 FVKESK. CDR3 amino acids: CASSQQGLALWNEQFF. In DNA, the CDR3 is TGTGCCAGCAGCCAACAGGGACTAGCTCTTTGGAATGAGCAGTTCTTC.

The gene calls are TRBV9 and TRBJ2-7; D perhaps matches TRBD1 (5 bases). Trimming cost V 5 bases and J 2 bases, with 14 bases left between them. The CDR3 has 14 amino acids. Per the germline V gene, CDR1 is SGDLS and CDR2 is YYNGEE. CDR3 nucleotides: TGTGCCAGCAGAATCAGGGATTGCGCCTACGAGCAGTACTTC. Residues: CASRIRDCAYEQYF.

As to this clone: At one end the junction does not follow the germline gene, possibly because of a read error. The chain has TRBV6-4 and TRBJ2-1; 9 bases are shared with TRBD2. Germline loops: CDR1 MRHNA, CDR2 SNTAGT. The CDR3 length is 14 residues. CDR3: CASSVSGSYSEQFF. The CDR3 DNA reads TGTGCCAGCAGTGTTAGCGGGAGTTACAGTGAGCAGTTCTTC.

The V call is TRBV7-9, the J call TRBJ1-1, with TRBD1 as a possible D gene (6 bases). Trimming removed 2 bases from V and 5 bases from J, with 18 bases in between. Germline values: CDR1 SEHNR, CDR2 FQNEAQ (reference sequence). The CDR3 contains 16 residues. The DNA for the CDR3 is TGTGCCAGCAGCTTAAATACAGGCAGGGGTAGTACTGAAGCTTTCTTT. Translation gives CASSLNTGRGSTEAFF.

The chain is built from TRBV5-1 and TRBJ1-3; 7 nucleotides align to TRBD1. Germline CDR1 is SGHRS and CDR2 is YFSETQ. The CDR3 totals 17 residues. With V trimmed by 4 bases and J by 0 bases, 10 bases remained unmatched. CDR3: CASSRGDRVHSGNTIYF. The CDR3 DNA is TGCGCCAGCAGCCGAGGTGACAGGGTCCACTCTGGAAACACCATATATTTT.

The V gene is TRBV9, the J gene TRBJ1-1; weak D call: TRBD1 (6 bases). The CDR3 consists of 14 residues. Germline values: CDR1 SGDLS, CDR2 YYNGEE. V lost 0 bases and J lost 7, with 13 bases in between. CDR3 loop: CASSVVQGRGEAFF. The DNA for the CDR3 is TGTGCCAGCAGCGTAGTTCAGGGGAGGGGTGAAGCTTTCTTT.

This chain connects TRBV4-2 to TRBJ2-7; D is uncertain. CDR3 length equals 13 residues. Germline assignment: CDR1 LGHNA and CDR2 YNFKEQ. V was shortened by 0 bases and J by 3 bases, with 6 bases between the two germline ends. The CDR3 DNA reads TGTGCCAGCAGCCAAGAAGTCGGCTACGAGCAGTACTTC. The encoded protein is CASSQEVGYEQYF.

V usage is TRBV27 and J usage is TRBJ2-1; possible D gene TRBD2, 6 bases. This CDR3 has 14 amino acids. The V end was cut by 2 bases, the J end by 8 bases, with 13 bases between. The germline V gene has CDR1 MNHEY and CDR2 SMNVEV (reference sequence). This CDR3 is CASSLGRTHDEQFF. In DNA, the CDR3 is TGTGCCAGCAGTTTAGGGAGGACTCACGATGAGCAGTTCTTC.

This chain connects TRBV5-1 to TRBJ2-7; TRBD1 agrees at 8 bases. The CDR3 consists of 16 residues. Germline V gene sequence: CDR1 SGHRS, CDR2 YFSETQ. Trimming took 0 bases from V and 0 from J; bases not matched to a gene: 5. The CDR3 reads CASSLAEGTGSYEQYF. CDR3 DNA sequence: TGCGCCAGCAGCTTGGCCGAAGGGACAGGCTCCTACGAGCAGTACTTC.